The 25 T cell receptor beta chains presented below share a single source sample, sequenced in a study of blood T cell repertoires in COVID-19. Some clones are missing from TCRdb's copy, which holds only in-frame ones; the method was immunoSEQ multiplex PCR. The table shows 50,000 or so clones, with 82% occurring only once. Source material: peripheral blood. The receptors here all came from a man between 40 and 49 years old with acute or convalescent COVID-19.

This clone was detected a few times. This chain links TRBV10-1 with TRBJ2-2, with TRBD1 identical over 8 bases. The CDR3 runs to 15 residues. The V gene's germline CDR1 is WNHNN and CDR2 SYGVQD (reference sequence). V trimming: 9 bases; J trimming: 0 bases; junction bases outside the gene matches: 6. Here the CDR3 reads CASGQGVSNTGELFF. DNA for the CDR3: TGCGCCAGTGGACAGGGTGTTTCGAACACCGGGGAGCTGTTTTTT.

This clone was observed once. This same CDR3 is encoded by further DNA sequences in the sample. This chain connects TRBV7-9 to TRBJ1-5, with D maybe TRBD1 (5 bases). V was cut by 5 bases and J by 4 bases, with 12 bases left in between. This CDR3 comprises 14 residues. Germline lookup yields CDR1 SEHNR and CDR2 FQNEAQ (reference sequence). The CDR3 protein is CASSLTGGNQPQHF. CDR3 DNA sequence: TGTGCCAGCAGCCTCACAGGTGGGAATCAGCCCCAGCATTTT. The variable domain in full, completed from reference TRBV7-9 and TRBJ1-5, reads DTGVSQNPRHKITKRGQNVTFRCDPISEHNRLYWYRQTLGQGPEFLTYFQNEAQLEKSRLLSDRFSAERPKGSFSTLEIQRTEQGDSAMYLCASSLTGGNQPQHFGDGTRLSIL.

J is TRBJ1-3 and V is TRBV5-1; D call uncertain. The germline V gene encodes CDR1 SGHRS and CDR2 YFSETQ. Trimming took off 0 bases at V and 0 bases at J, with 10 bases between the two ends. The CDR3 has 16 amino acids. The CDR3 nucleotides read TGCGCCAGCAGCTTGGTCCCGCTAGGCTCTGGAAACACCATATATTTT. It translates to CASSLVPLGSGNTIYF. Supplemented by reference TRBV5-1 and TRBJ1-3, the full variable domain reads KAGVTQTPRYLIKTRGQQVTLSCSPISGHRSVSWYQQTPGQGLQFLFEYFSETQRNKGNFPGRFSGRQFSNSRSEMNVSTLELGDSALYLCASSLVPLGSGNTIYFGEGSWLTVV.

This clone was seen a single time. The V and J genes are TRBV7-9 and TRBJ1-2; 10 bases align to TRBD1. The CDR3 contains 15 residues. The V gene end was trimmed by 4 bases and the J gene end by 4 bases; junction bases not matched to a gene: 6. Looked up from germline, CDR1 is SEHNR and CDR2 is FQNEAQ (reference sequence). The CDR3 reads CASSSGTGESYGYTF. CDR3 DNA sequence: TGTGCCAGCAGCTCCGGGACAGGGGAATCCTATGGCTACACCTTC.

A single count supports this clone. This chain uses TRBV5-6 with TRBJ2-7; 10 nucleotides align to TRBD1. Germline-derived CDR1 and CDR2 are SGHDT and YYEEEE. CDR3 length: 15 amino acids. The trim removed 5 bases at V and 5 bases at J, leaving 10 bases unmatched. The CDR3, as DNA: TGTGCCAGCAGAAGTCGGGACAGGGGTTACCACGAGCAGTACTTC. Amino acids: CASRSRDRGYHEQYF.

The rearrangement links TRBV9 to TRBJ1-2, with D tentatively TRBD1 (6 bases). The CDR3 is made up of 15 amino acids. V lost 0 bases, J lost 2 bases, and 11 bases lay in between. Germline values: CDR1 SGDLS, CDR2 YYNGEE. In DNA, the CDR3 is TGTGCCAGCAGCGTAGTTGGGGGCGGAAACTATGGCTACACCTTC. Protein sequence: CASSVVGGGNYGYTF.

J is TRBJ2-3 and V is TRBV7-2, with D tentatively TRBD2 (7 bases). The V and J ends lost 11 bases and 4 bases respectively, with 19 bases between them. CDR3 size: 14 residues. CDR1 is SGHTA and CDR2 is FQGNSA in the germline V gene. Written as DNA, the CDR3 is TGTGCCTCACGGAAGGGGGGGGTCTCAGATACGCAGTATTTT. This gives the protein CASRKGGVSDTQYF.

A note on this clone: At one of its ends the junction is not consistent with the germline gene, which may arise from a read error. V is TRBV10-3 and J is TRBJ1-1; the match to TRBD1 covers 10 bases. Germline-derived CDR1 and CDR2 are ENHRY and SYGVKD. This CDR3 has 14 amino acids. CDR3 amino acids: CAISESSGLGQGIF. CDR3 sequence (DNA): TGTGCCATCAGTGAGTCGAGCGGACTGGGACAGGGGATCTTT.

The chain carries TRBV10-1 and TRBJ2-5; D is perhaps TRBD1 (6 bases). Germline V gene lookup returns CDR1 WNHNN and CDR2 SYGVQD (reference sequence). V was clipped by 2 bases and J by 4 bases, with 8 bases between them. The CDR3 sequence is 13 residues long. The CDR3 bases are TGCGCCAGCAGTGAGGCAGGGGTAGAGACCCAGTACTTC. It codes for CASSEAGVETQYF.

The chain combines TRBV28 with TRBJ2-1; 8 positions agree with TRBD1. The V segment lost 6 bases and the J segment 8 bases; nucleotides outside the gene matches: 6. The CDR3 consists of 13 residues. Germline V gene data show CDR1 as MDHEN and CDR2 as SYDVKM. CDR3 bases: TGTGCCAGCAGCTCCCGGGACAGGCATGAGCAGTTCTTC. This encodes CASSSRDRHEQFF.

This clone was recorded once. This chain connects TRBV7-9 to TRBJ1-1; D is perhaps TRBD1 (5 bases). The CDR3 runs 14 residues. The V end lost 4 bases, the J end lost 4 bases, and 13 bases lay between the germline ends. Germline assignment: CDR1 SEHNR and CDR2 FQNEAQ (reference sequence). CDR3 nucleotides: TGTGCCAGCAGCTCGATGGGACTGCGCACTGAAGCTTTCTTT. Its protein product is CASSSMGLRTEAFF.

The J gene is TRBJ2-2, the V gene TRBV11-2, with 10 bases lining up with TRBD1. The CDR3 loop spans 14 amino acids. V was pared by 4 bases and J by 7 bases, with 3 bases of the junction left unmatched. CDR1 and CDR2 (germline): SGHAT, FQNNGV. CDR3 sequence (DNA): TGTGCCAGCAGCTCGACAGGGGGCGGCGGGGAGCTGTTTTTT. The encoded protein is CASSSTGGGGELFF. The full variable domain, rest sourced from reference TRBV11-2 and TRBJ2-2, is EAGVAQSPRYKIIEKRQSVAFWCNPISGHATLYWYQQILGQGPKLLIQFQNNGVVDDSQLPKDRFSAERLKGVDSTLKIQPAKLEDSAVYLCASSSTGGGGELFFGEGSRLTVL.

The chain joins TRBV30 to TRBJ2-3; TRBD2 agrees at 9 bases. The ends lost 3 bases at V and 6 bases at J; junction bases unmatched: 7. The germline gives CDR1 GTSNPN, CDR2 SVGIG (reference sequence). CDR3 length equals 14 residues. In DNA, the CDR3 is TGTGCCTGGAGAGCAAGCGGGGGGTCCGATACGCAGTATTTT. Its translation is CAWRASGGSDTQYF.

Many counts were recorded for this clone. The chain uses TRBV2 and TRBJ1-1, with 7 bases lining up with TRBD1. J lost 0 bases, V lost 1 base, and 11 bases had no gene match. From germline, CDR1 is SNHLY and CDR2 FYNNEI. The CDR3 is 18 residues long. CDR3 sequence reads: CASSEEGVGTGVNTEAFF. The CDR3 bases are TGTGCCAGCAGTGAAGAAGGGGTAGGTACAGGGGTGAACACTGAAGCTTTCTTT.

The chain joins TRBV7-2 to TRBJ1-6; perhaps TRBD1 as D (6 bases). CDR1 and CDR2 from the germline V gene are SGHTA and FQGNSA. Trimming took off 6 bases at V and 8 bases at J, with 14 bases between the two ends. There are 14 residues in the CDR3. The CDR3 DNA reads TGTGCCAGCAGGCAGACCGGGACATATTCACCCCTCCACTTT. Amino acid sequence: CASRQTGTYSPLHF.

This rearrangement joins TRBV28 to TRBJ1-1; no definite D call. V dropped 5 bases and J dropped 1 base, with 17 bases sitting between them. The germline gives CDR1 MDHEN, CDR2 SYDVKM. The CDR3 length is 16 residues. The CDR3: CASSPAGPASNTEAFF. CDR3 sequence (DNA): TGTGCCAGCAGTCCTGCAGGCCCAGCCTCGAACACTGAAGCTTTCTTT.

The table lists this clone with a count of one. The rearrangement links TRBV5-1 to TRBJ2-7; 10 bases map to TRBD1. Losses at the gene ends were 4 bases for V and 6 bases for J; bases not matched to a gene: 7. Germline V gives CDR1 SGHRS, CDR2 YFSETQ. The CDR3 extends over 14 amino acids. The CDR3 DNA sequence: TGCGCCAGCAGCCCCCGGACAGGGGGAGGCGAGCAGTACTTC. Its translation is CASSPRTGGGEQYF.

The J gene is TRBJ2-7, the V gene TRBV13, with D perhaps TRBD1 (6 bases). The CDR3 loop spans 12 amino acids. Germline-derived CDR1 and CDR2 are PRHDT and FYEKMQ (reference sequence). The V gene lost 3 bases and the J gene lost 8 bases, with 11 bases spanning the gap. In DNA form, the CDR3 reads TGTGCCAGCAGCTTGTCACAGGGAAAGCAGTACTTC. Translated, it gives CASSLSQGKQYF.

This clone was picked up a small number of times. V and J are TRBV3-1 (or the pseudogene TRBV3-2) and TRBJ1-5; TRBD1 agrees at 10 bases. Trimming removed 5 bases from V and 5 bases from J; junction bases left unmatched: 3. The CDR3 is 14 amino acids. Germline V gene sequence: CDR1 LGHDT, CDR2 YNNKEL (reference sequence). The CDR3 reads CASSFGTGDQPQHF. The DNA of the CDR3 is TGTGCCAGCAGCTTCGGGACAGGGGATCAGCCCCAGCATTTT.

The genes are TRBV3-1 (or the pseudogene TRBV3-2) and TRBJ1-5; unclear D gene. The V gene's germline CDR1 is LGHDT and CDR2 YNNKEL (reference sequence). The CDR3 is 13 amino acids. The ends were cut back, 1 base at V and 7 bases at J, with 8 bases in the middle. The CDR3 region has the DNA TGTGCCAGCAGCCAAGGTTCGGGACAGCCCCAGCATTTT. This gives the protein CASSQGSGQPQHF.

A few counts support this clone. The chain joins TRBV5-1 to TRBJ2-1; possibly TRBD1 for D (6 bases). CDR1 and CDR2 (germline): SGHRS, YFSETQ. This CDR3 has 14 residues. Deletions cut 0 bases from V and 6 bases from J, with 10 bases between. Written as DNA, the CDR3 is TGCGCCAGCAGCTTGGTCCAGGGGAGCAATGAGCAGTTCTTC. It codes for CASSLVQGSNEQFF.

The chain is built from TRBV5-1 and TRBJ2-5, with 7 positions matching TRBD2. This CDR3 region has 13 residues. Per germline, CDR1 SGHRS and CDR2 YFSETQ. The V and J ends lost 3 bases and 7 bases, in that order; junction bases with no gene match: 6. The DNA of the CDR3 is TGCGCCAGCAGCTCGGGAGGATTCGGGACCCAGTACTTC. This codes for CASSSGGFGTQYF.

The chain employs TRBV5-4 and TRBJ2-7; no clear D. The ends were cut back, 0 bases at V and 0 bases at J, with 10 bases in the middle. This CDR3 is 15 amino acids long. In germline, CDR1 is SGHNT, CDR2 YYREEE (reference sequence). This chain's CDR3 is CASSLGAVTSYEQYF. In DNA form, the CDR3 reads TGTGCCAGCAGCTTGGGGGCAGTGACCTCCTACGAGCAGTACTTC.

Here the CDR3 reads CASSFAGSYEQYF. The CDR3 DNA is TGCGCCAGCAGCTTTGCAGGCTCCTACGAGCAGTACTTC. The chain recombines TRBV5-1 with TRBJ2-7; D is unresolved. CDR1 and CDR2 from the germline V gene are SGHRS and YFSETQ. V shed 2 bases and J shed 0 bases, with 6 bases lying between them. The CDR3 consists of 13 residues.

CDR3 region: CATSAGSGGVTDTQYF. CDR3 DNA: TGTGCCACCAGTGCCGGCAGCGGGGGGGTCACAGATACGCAGTATTTT. This chain links TRBV24-1 with TRBJ2-3, with 10 positions matching TRBD2. The CDR3 totals 16 residues. V lost 5 bases to trimming and J lost 2 bases; unmatched junction nucleotides: 6. Germline V gene data show CDR1 as KGHDR and CDR2 as SFDVKD.